A single sample gave rise to the 26 T cell receptor beta chains below, sequenced in a study of shared clonotypes between healthy human individuals (dated by TCRdb to 2020 to 2021). Library creation used the immunoSEQ multiplex PCR assay. TCRdb carries this immuneACCESS record with in-frame sequences only. Its versions omit some clonotypes, under half of them owing to an unresolved V gene in the studies checked, with the rest unexplained. Present in this sample are over a million clones, more than 95% of which were seen just once. Of the sample, roughly 1.2% falls within the top ten clones. Sequencing was done on a sample of naive CD4+ T cells sorted from blood. The sample's cell subset or site, from its label and the paper: CD45RA+ positively selected. These receptor sequences come from a man younger than 45 in good health.

As regards this clone: Other DNA sequences within the sample encode an identical CDR3. V gene TRBV29-1 combines with J gene TRBJ1-2; TRBD1 is a possible D gene (6 bases). V lost 5 bases, J lost 2 bases, and 12 bases lay in between. Germline V lookup: CDR1 SQVTM, CDR2 ANQGSEA. The CDR3 has 13 amino acids. CDR3 sequence (DNA): TGCAGCGTTCCGGGGCAGGGGAACTATGGCTACACCTTC. This gives the protein CSVPGQGNYGYTF.

The chain has TRBV9 and TRBJ1-1; unclear D gene. The CDR3 runs to 15 residues. Germline CDR1 reads SGDLS; CDR2 reads YYNGEE. V was cut by 0 bases and J by 1 base, with 10 bases left in between. Written as DNA, the CDR3 is TGTGCCAGCAGCGTAGTCAGGACGGCGAACACTGAAGCTTTCTTT. Translation gives CASSVVRTANTEAFF.

The chain joins TRBV4-2 to TRBJ2-7; D uncertain. The CDR3 runs to 13 residues. The V end lost 3 bases, the J end lost 7 bases, and 13 bases lay between the germline ends. The germline V gene encodes CDR1 LGHNA and CDR2 YNFKEQ. This chain's CDR3 is CASSQWVGREQYF. The CDR3 bases are TGTGCCAGCAGCCAGTGGGTCGGAAGAGAGCAGTACTTC.

The chain combines TRBV2 with TRBJ2-5; TRBD2 might be the D (6 bases). Trimming left V 8 bases short and J 5 bases short, with 18 bases between. CDR3 length: 14 residues. Germline values: CDR1 SNHLY, CDR2 FYNNEI. The CDR3 here is CASGWKKSGETQYF. In nucleotides, the CDR3 is TGTGCCAGCGGCTGGAAAAAGAGCGGGGAGACCCAGTACTTC.

This clone was found once. This sequence joins TRBV11-2 and TRBJ2-1; 8 bases align to TRBD2. The CDR3 runs 16 residues. V dropped 6 bases and J dropped 2; count of bases not matched to a gene: 9. Germline assignment: CDR1 SGHAT and CDR2 FQNNGV. For the CDR3, the DNA is TGTGCCAGCAGGCAAGCTCGGGGGGGACCCTACAATGAGCAGTTCTTC. Its translation: CASRQARGGPYNEQFF. The full variable domain, with the rest looked up from reference TRBV11-2 and TRBJ2-1, is EAGVAQSPRYKIIEKRQSVAFWCNPISGHATLYWYQQILGQGPKLLIQFQNNGVVDDSQLPKDRFSAERLKGVDSTLKIQPAKLEDSAVYLCASRQARGGPYNEQFFGPGTRLTVL.

The V call is TRBV5-4, the J call TRBJ2-3, with 10 bases aligning to TRBD2. The CDR3 runs to 17 residues. Germline-derived CDR1 and CDR2 are SGHNT and YYREEE (reference sequence). Unmatched junction bases numbered 12, after V lost 3 bases and J lost 5 bases. This CDR3 reads CASSSSSLAGGKDTQYF. The CDR3 DNA reads as TGTGCCAGCAGCTCATCCTCCTTAGCGGGAGGAAAAGATACGCAGTATTTT.

This rearrangement joins TRBV11-2 to TRBJ2-2, with TRBD1 identical over 11 bases. From germline, CDR1 is SGHAT and CDR2 FQNNGV. The CDR3 extends over 16 amino acids. The V segment lost 1 base and the J segment 7 bases; nucleotides outside the gene matches: 5. The CDR3 sequence: CASSLARTGGHGELFF. The DNA for the CDR3 is TGTGCCAGCAGCTTAGCGAGGACAGGGGGCCACGGGGAGCTGTTTTTT.

The chain uses TRBV9 and TRBJ1-5; D call uncertain. The CDR3 sequence is 15 residues long. From germline, CDR1 is SGDLS and CDR2 YYNGEE. The V end lost 0 bases, the J end lost 5 bases, and 12 bases lay between the germline ends. In DNA form, the CDR3 reads TGTGCCAGCAGCGTAGGTTCGGGGTTCGATCAGCCCCAGCATTTT. It is translated as CASSVGSGFDQPQHF.

The chain couples TRBV7-2 to TRBJ2-7; TRBD2 matches 11 bases. The CDR3 extends over 17 amino acids. J was trimmed by 1 base and V by 5 bases; bases with no gene match: 10. The germline V gene encodes CDR1 SGHTA and CDR2 FQGNSA. Here the CDR3 reads CASSPVPGLAASYEQYF. The CDR3 DNA follows: TGTGCCAGCAGCCCCGTCCCGGGACTAGCGGCTTCCTACGAGCAGTACTTC.

The rearrangement links TRBV27 to TRBJ1-2; no clear D. Trimming shortened V by 5 bases and J by 6 bases, and 16 bases separated the two germline ends. CDR3 length: 14 residues. Germline-derived CDR1 and CDR2 are MNHEY and SMNVEV (reference sequence). The CDR3 sequence is CASSLNALTNGYTF. The CDR3 coding sequence is TGTGCCAGCAGTCTCAACGCGTTGACAAATGGCTACACCTTC.

J is TRBJ2-7 and V is TRBV28; 9 nucleotides line up with TRBD1. The V gene's germline CDR1 is MDHEN and CDR2 SYDVKM. V was pared by 6 bases and J by 5 bases, with 8 bases of the junction left unmatched. This CDR3 spans 14 amino acids. The CDR3 sequence is CASRLRQGDHEQYF. Here the CDR3 DNA reads TGTGCCAGCAGATTAAGACAGGGGGACCACGAGCAGTACTTC.

Of note for this clone: Other DNA sequences in the same sample also yield this CDR3. The rearrangement uses TRBV5-1 and TRBJ2-3; TRBD2 matches 7 bases. There are 15 residues in the CDR3. The J segment lost 2 bases and the V segment lost 2 bases, leaving 5 bases of the junction unmatched. CDR1 is SGHRS, CDR2 YFSETQ, per germline. The CDR3 is CASSFPSGNTDTQYF. CDR3 bases: TGCGCCAGCAGCTTTCCTAGCGGTAACACAGATACGCAGTATTTT.

The V and J genes are TRBV7-2 and TRBJ2-7; TRBD2 matches at 8 bases. V lost 3 bases to trimming and J lost 0 bases; unmatched junction nucleotides: 4. This CDR3 is 15 amino acids long. Looked up from germline, CDR1 is SGHTA and CDR2 is FQGNSA. CDR3 residues: CASSFTSGSSYEQYF. As DNA, the CDR3 is TGTGCCAGCAGCTTTACTAGCGGCAGCTCCTACGAGCAGTACTTC. Filled out from reference TRBV7-2 and TRBJ2-7, the complete variable domain reads GAGVSQSPSNKVTEKGKDVELRCDPISGHTALYWYRQSLGQGLEFLIYFQGNSAPDKSGLPSDRFSAERTGGSVSTLTIQRTQQEDSAVYLCASSFTSGSSYEQYFGPGTRLTVT.

The rearrangement uses TRBV2 and TRBJ2-3, with D maybe TRBD2 (6 bases). The length of the CDR3 is 16 residues. V shed 9 bases and J shed 1 base, with 20 bases lying between them. Germline CDR1 is SNHLY and CDR2 is FYNNEI. The CDR3 is CASTNGRRGRTDTQYF. The CDR3 DNA follows: TGTGCCAGTACCAACGGAAGGAGGGGCCGCACAGATACGCAGTATTTT. Combining the CDR3 with reference TRBV2 and TRBJ2-3 gives the whole variable domain EPEVTQTPSHQVTQMGQEVILRCVPISNHLYFYWYRQILGQKVEFLVSFYNNEISEKSEIFDDQFSVERPDGSNFTLKIRSTKLEDSAMYFCASTNGRRGRTDTQYFGPGTRLTVL.

A word on this clone: Other DNA sequences from this sample encode an identical CDR3 as well. The V and J genes are TRBV9 and TRBJ2-7; no reliable D call. The germline V gene has CDR1 SGDLS and CDR2 YYNGEE. The CDR3 runs 14 residues. The ends were cut back, 0 bases at V and 0 bases at J, with 7 bases in the middle. The CDR3 spells CASSVAGYSYEQYF. The CDR3 DNA reads as TGTGCCAGCAGCGTAGCGGGTTACTCCTACGAGCAGTACTTC.

V and J are TRBV29-1 and TRBJ2-1, with D tentatively TRBD1 or TRBD2 (6 bases each). The CDR3 has 13 residues. Trimming removed 1 base from V and 10 bases from J, with 14 bases in between. Germline CDR1 and CDR2: SQVTM and ANQGSEA. CDR3 bases: TGCAGCGTTGAAGGGCCGGGGGCGACCGAGCAGTTCTTC. It codes for CSVEGPGATEQFF.

The V gene is TRBV28, the J gene TRBJ1-5, with D unresolved. The CDR3 sequence is 13 residues long. V was pared by 4 bases and J by 9 bases, with 13 bases between. Germline assignment: CDR1 MDHEN and CDR2 SYDVKM. The CDR3 here is CASSWGEVWPQHF. Written as DNA, the CDR3 is TGTGCCAGCAGTTGGGGAGAGGTGTGGCCCCAGCATTTT. Using reference TRBV28 and TRBJ1-5 for the parts outside the CDR3, the full variable domain is DVKVTQSSRYLVKRTGEKVFLECVQDMDHENMFWYRQDPGLGLRLIYFSYDVKMKEKGDIPEGYSVSREKKERFSLILESASTNQTSMYLCASSWGEVWPQHFGDGTRLSIL.

A note on this clone: The junction differs from germline at one of its ends, possibly a read error. The gene calls are TRBV2 and TRBJ1-5; D perhaps matches TRBD1 (6 bases). The CDR3 is made up of 14 amino acids. The germline gives CDR1 SNHLY, CDR2 FYNNEI. The CDR3 nucleotides are TGTGCCAGCAGGGAAGGGGGTAGCAATCAGCCCCAGCATTTT. Its translation is CASREGGSNQPQHF.

CDR3 loop: CASSPGSFATNEKLFF. The DNA for the CDR3 is TGTGCCAGCAGCCCTGGCAGCTTTGCAACTAATGAAAAACTGTTTTTT. The gene calls are TRBV14 and TRBJ1-4; D ambiguous. The CDR3 is made up of 16 amino acids. Germline CDR1 is SGHDN and CDR2 is FVKESK. V was shortened by 4 bases and J by 0 bases, with 12 bases between the two germline ends.

The chain joins TRBV5-1 to TRBJ1-5, with 11 nucleotides matching TRBD1. V lost 1 base to trimming and J lost 1 base; unmatched junction nucleotides: 16. Germline-derived CDR1 and CDR2 are SGHRS and YFSETQ. The CDR3 consists of 21 residues. The chain's CDR3 is CASSLKPLGQGGRGSNQPQHF. The CDR3 nucleotides read TGCGCCAGCAGCTTGAAGCCCCTGGGACAGGGGGGGAGAGGAAGCAATCAGCCCCAGCATTTT. Full variable domain (outside the CDR3, taken from reference TRBV5-1 and TRBJ1-5): KAGVTQTPRYLIKTRGQQVTLSCSPISGHRSVSWYQQTPGQGLQFLFEYFSETQRNKGNFPGRFSGRQFSNSRSEMNVSTLELGDSALYLCASSLKPLGQGGRGSNQPQHFGDGTRLSIL.

The rearrangement joins TRBV27 to TRBJ2-3; D unresolved. The CDR3 is made up of 13 amino acids. In germline, CDR1 is MNHEY, CDR2 SMNVEV (reference sequence). The V end lost 5 bases, the J end lost 6 bases, and 12 bases lay between the germline ends. The CDR3 region is CASSPPSFDTQYF. CDR3 in DNA: TGTGCCAGCAGTCCCCCCTCCTTTGATACGCAGTATTTT.

The V gene is TRBV25-1, the J gene TRBJ2-7; TRBD2 aligns across 8 bases. The CDR3 length is 16 residues. V lost 1 base, J lost 1 base, and 6 bases stayed unmatched. Germline assignment: CDR1 MGHDK and CDR2 SYGVNS. The CDR3 DNA reads TGTGCCAGCAGTGAATTGGCAAGCGGGGGATCCTACGAGCAGTACTTC. It specifies CASSELASGGSYEQYF.

The V gene is TRBV5-1, the J gene TRBJ1-5; the D is unclear. The CDR3 length is 16 residues. With 4 bases removed from V and 5 bases from J, the gap between germline ends came to 19 bases. Germline V lookup: CDR1 SGHRS, CDR2 YFSETQ. CDR3 sequence reads: CASSPGLGPVYQPQHF. The CDR3, as DNA: TGCGCCAGCAGCCCCGGACTGGGTCCAGTATATCAGCCCCAGCATTTT.

J is TRBJ1-2 and V is TRBV27; 11 bases are a match to TRBD1. Germline CDR1 and CDR2: MNHEY and SMNVEV (reference sequence). The trim removed 6 bases at V and 8 bases at J, leaving 11 bases unmatched. There are 15 residues in the CDR3. CDR3 residues: CASSRTGTGGVGYTF. CDR3 DNA sequence: TGTGCCAGCAGCCGTACTGGGACAGGGGGTGTCGGCTACACCTTC.

The chain links TRBV14 to TRBJ2-5, with 8 bases aligning to TRBD1. Germline V gives CDR1 SGHDN, CDR2 FVKESK. With V trimmed by 4 bases and J by 4 bases, 5 bases remained unmatched. The length of the CDR3 is 14 residues. DNA for the CDR3: TGTGCCAGCAGCCGGACAGGGTTGGGAGAGACCCAGTACTTC. It yields the protein CASSRTGLGETQYF.

V is TRBV19 and J is TRBJ2-3; the match to TRBD2 covers 10 bases. Germline V gene data show CDR1 as LNHDA and CDR2 as SQIVND (reference sequence). The CDR3 runs 15 residues. Trimming took 7 bases from V and 0 from J; bases not matched to a gene: 4. The CDR3 loop reads CASKTSGTSTDTQYF. As DNA, the CDR3 is TGTGCCAGTAAAACTAGCGGGACTAGCACAGATACGCAGTATTTT.